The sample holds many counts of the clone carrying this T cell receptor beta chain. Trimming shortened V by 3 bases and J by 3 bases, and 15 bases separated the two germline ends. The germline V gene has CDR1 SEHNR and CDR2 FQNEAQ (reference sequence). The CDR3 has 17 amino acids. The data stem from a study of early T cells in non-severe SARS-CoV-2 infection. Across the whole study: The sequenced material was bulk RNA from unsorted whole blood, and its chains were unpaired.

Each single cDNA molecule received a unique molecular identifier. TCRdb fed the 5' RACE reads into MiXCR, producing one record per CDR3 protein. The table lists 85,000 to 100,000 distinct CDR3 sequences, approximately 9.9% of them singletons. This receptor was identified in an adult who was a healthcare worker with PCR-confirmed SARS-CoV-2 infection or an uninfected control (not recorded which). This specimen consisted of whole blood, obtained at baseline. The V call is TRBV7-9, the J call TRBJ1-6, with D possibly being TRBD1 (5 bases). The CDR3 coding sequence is TGTGCCAGCAGCTTTCGGGGGGTGAACGGCTATAATTCACCCCTCCACTTT. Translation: CASSFRGVNGYNSPLHF.